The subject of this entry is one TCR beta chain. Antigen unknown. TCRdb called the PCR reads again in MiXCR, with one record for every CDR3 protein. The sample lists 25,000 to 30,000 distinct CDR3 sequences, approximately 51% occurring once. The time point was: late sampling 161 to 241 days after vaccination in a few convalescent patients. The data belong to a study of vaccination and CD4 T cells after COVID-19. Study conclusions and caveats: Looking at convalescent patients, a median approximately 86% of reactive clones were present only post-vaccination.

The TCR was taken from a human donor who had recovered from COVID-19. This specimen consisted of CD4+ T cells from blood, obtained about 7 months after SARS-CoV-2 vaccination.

This chain's CDR3 is CSAKNRDRTYTNYGYTF. CDR3 sequence (DNA): TGCAGTGCCAAAAACCGGGACAGGACATACACAAACTATGGCTACACCTTC. The chain couples TRBV20-1 to TRBJ1-2; 8 bases map to TRBD1. V gave up 6 bases and J gave up 2 bases; unmatched junction bases: 17. CDR3 size: 17 residues. Germline values: CDR1 DFQATT, CDR2 SNEGSKA (reference sequence).